This T cell receptor (beta chain) was sequenced in a study of regulatory T cells in long-lasting Graves disease. Time point of the sample: newly diagnosed GD, antithyroid drugs for less than 3 months. Construction of the TCR library relied on RNA isolated from PBMCs. The CDR3 runs 13 residues. Germline CDR1 reads MNHNS; CDR2 reads SASEGT. V shed 5 bases and J 3 bases; nucleotides not matched to a gene: 2. For TCR beta, libraries came from iRepertoire HTBI primers and Arm-PCR of CDR3 regions. TCRdb re-called the multiplex PCR reads with MiXCR, one entry per CDR3 protein. The table lists about 530,000 distinct CDR3 sequences, about 16% of them singletons, with 20% to 30% in the top ten. In its sample, this clonotype was seen many times. This sample also appeared in a second study, on T cells in Graves' hyperthyroidism and ophthalmopathy.

This receptor was identified in a woman aged 35-60 years with Graves disease. The source material was peripheral blood mononuclear cells (PBMCs), sampled at new diagnosis, from a patient treated with antithyroid drugs. The chain links TRBV6-1 to TRBJ1-1; TRBD1 matches at 8 bases. The CDR3 reads CASSRTGHTEAFF. The CDR3 DNA reads as TGTGCCAGCAGTCGGACAGGGCACACTGAAGCTTTCTTT.